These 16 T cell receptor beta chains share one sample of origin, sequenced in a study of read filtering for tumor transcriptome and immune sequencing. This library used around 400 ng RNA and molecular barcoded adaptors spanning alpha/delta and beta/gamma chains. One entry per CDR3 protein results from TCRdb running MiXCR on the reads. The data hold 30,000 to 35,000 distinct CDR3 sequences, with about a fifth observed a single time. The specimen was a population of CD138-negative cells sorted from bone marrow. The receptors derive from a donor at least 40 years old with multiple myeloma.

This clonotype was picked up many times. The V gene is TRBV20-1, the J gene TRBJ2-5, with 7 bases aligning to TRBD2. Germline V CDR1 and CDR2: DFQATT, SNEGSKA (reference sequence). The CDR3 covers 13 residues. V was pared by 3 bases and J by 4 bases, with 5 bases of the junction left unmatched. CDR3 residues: CSARKIAGETQYF. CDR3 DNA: TGCAGTGCTAGGAAGATAGCGGGAGAGACCCAGTACTTC.

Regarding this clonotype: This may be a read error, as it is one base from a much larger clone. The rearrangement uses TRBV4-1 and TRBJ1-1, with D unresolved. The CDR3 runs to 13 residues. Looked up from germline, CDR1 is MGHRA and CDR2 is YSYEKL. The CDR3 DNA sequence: TGCGCCATCAGCCTCTCAGCGGGGAATGAAGCTTTCTTT. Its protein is CAISLSAGNEAFF.

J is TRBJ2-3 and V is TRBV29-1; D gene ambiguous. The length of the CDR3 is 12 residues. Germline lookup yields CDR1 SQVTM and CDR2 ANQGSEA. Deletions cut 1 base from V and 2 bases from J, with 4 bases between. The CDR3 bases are TGCAGCGTTGAAGGACCCACAGATACGCAGTATTTT. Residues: CSVEGPTDTQYF.

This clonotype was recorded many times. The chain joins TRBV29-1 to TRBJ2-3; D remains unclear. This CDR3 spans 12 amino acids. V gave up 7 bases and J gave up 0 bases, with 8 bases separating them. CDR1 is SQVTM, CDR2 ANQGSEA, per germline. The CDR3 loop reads CSAKTSTDTQYF. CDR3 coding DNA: TGCAGCGCCAAAACCAGCACAGATACGCAGTATTTT.

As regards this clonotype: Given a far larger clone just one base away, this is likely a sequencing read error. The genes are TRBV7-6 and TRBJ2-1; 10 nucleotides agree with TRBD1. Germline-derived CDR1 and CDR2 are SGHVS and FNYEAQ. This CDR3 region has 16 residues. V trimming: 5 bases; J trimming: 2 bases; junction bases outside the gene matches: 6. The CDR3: CASSPGTGDPYNEQFF. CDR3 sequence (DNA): TGTGCCAGCAGCCCCGGGACAGGGGATCCCTACAATGAGCAGTTCTTC.

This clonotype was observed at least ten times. In DNA form, the CDR3 reads TGTGCCAGCAGTGACGCGGGGCAGGAAACCGGGGAGCTGTTTTTT. It translates to CASSDAGQETGELFF. The V and J genes are TRBV6-5 and TRBJ2-2; D might be TRBD2 (6 bases). V lost 5 bases and J 5 bases, leaving 15 bases between the germline ends. The CDR3 has 15 amino acids. Per germline, CDR1 MNHEY and CDR2 SVGAGI.

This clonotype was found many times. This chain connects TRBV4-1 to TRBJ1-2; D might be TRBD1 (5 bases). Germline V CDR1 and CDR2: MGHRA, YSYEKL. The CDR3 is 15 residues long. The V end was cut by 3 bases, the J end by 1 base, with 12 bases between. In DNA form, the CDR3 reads TGCGCCAGCAGCCACCCGACAAGGGGTAACTATGGCTACACCTTC. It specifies CASSHPTRGNYGYTF.

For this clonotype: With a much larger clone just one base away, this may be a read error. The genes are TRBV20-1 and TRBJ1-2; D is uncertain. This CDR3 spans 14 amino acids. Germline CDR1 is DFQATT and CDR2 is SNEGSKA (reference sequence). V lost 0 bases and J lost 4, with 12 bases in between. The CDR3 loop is CSARDAAVIYGYTF. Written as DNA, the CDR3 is TGCAGTGCTAGAGACGCGGCAGTAATCTATGGCTACACCTTC.

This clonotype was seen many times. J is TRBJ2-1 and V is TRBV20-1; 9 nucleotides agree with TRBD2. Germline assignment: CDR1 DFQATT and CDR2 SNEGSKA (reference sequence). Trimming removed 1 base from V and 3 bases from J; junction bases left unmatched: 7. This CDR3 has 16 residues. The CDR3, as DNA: TGCAGTGCTAGAGCCCTCGAGACTAGCGGCTACAATGAGCAGTTCTTC. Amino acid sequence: CSARALETSGYNEQFF.

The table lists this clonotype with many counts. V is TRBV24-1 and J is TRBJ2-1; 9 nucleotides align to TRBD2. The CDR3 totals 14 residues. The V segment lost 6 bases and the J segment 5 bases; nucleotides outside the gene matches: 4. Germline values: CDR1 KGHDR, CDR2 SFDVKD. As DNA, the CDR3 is TGTGCCACCAGTTTCGCGGGGGGGAACAATGAGCAGTTCTTC. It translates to CATSFAGGNNEQFF.

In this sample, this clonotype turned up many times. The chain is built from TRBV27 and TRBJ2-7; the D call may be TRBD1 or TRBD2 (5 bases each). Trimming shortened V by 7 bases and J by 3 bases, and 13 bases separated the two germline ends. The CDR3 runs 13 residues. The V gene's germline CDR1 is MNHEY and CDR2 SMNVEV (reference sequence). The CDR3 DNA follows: TGTGCCAGCATGGCAGGGAGAGGCTACGAGCAGTACTTC. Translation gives CASMAGRGYEQYF.

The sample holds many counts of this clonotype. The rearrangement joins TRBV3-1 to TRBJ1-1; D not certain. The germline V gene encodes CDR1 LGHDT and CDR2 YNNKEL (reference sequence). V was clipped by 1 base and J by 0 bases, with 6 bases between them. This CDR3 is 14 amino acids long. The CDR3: CASSQGRLNTEAFF. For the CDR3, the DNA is TGTGCCAGCAGCCAAGGGCGGTTGAACACTGAAGCTTTCTTT.

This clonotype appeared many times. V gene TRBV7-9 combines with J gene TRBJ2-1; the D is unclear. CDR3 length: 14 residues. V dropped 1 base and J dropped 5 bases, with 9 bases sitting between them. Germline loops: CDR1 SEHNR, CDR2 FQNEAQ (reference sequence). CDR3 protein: CASSLVMANNEQFF. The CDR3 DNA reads TGTGCCAGCAGCTTAGTAATGGCGAACAATGAGCAGTTCTTC.

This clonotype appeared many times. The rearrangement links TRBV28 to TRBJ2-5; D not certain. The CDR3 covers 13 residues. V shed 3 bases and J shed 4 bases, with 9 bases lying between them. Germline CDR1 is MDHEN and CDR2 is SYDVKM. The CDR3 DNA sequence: TGTGCCAGCAGTTTGTTAGGGTCAGAGACCCAGTACTTC. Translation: CASSLLGSETQYF.

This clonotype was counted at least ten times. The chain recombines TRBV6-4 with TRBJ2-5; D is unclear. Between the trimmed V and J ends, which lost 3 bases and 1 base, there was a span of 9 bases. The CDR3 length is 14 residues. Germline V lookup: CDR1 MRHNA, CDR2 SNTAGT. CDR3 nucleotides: TGTGCCAGCAGTGAGTCCTCCCTCCAAGAGACCCAGTACTTC. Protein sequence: CASSESSLQETQYF.

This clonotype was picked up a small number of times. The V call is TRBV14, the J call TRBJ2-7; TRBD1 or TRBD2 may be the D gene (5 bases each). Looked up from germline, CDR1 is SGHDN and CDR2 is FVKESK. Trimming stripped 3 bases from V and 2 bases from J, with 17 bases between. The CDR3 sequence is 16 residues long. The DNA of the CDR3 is TGTGCCAGCAGCCACTCCGGGACCTATATGCCCTACGAGCAGTACTTC. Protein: CASSHSGTYMPYEQYF.